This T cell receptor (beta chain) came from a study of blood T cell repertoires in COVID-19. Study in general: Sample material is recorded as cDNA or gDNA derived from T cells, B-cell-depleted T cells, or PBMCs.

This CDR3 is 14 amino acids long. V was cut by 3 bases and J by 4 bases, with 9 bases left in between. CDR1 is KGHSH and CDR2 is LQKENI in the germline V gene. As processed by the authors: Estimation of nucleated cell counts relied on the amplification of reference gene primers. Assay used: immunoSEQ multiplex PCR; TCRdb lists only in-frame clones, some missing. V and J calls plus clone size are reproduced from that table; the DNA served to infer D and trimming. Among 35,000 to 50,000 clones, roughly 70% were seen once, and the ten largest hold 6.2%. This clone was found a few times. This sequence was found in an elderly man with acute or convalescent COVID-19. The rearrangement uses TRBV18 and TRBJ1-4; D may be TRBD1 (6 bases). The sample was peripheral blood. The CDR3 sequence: CASSPGHYNEKLFF. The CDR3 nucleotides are TGTGCCAGCTCACCGGGACACTATAATGAAAAACTGTTTTTT.